This T cell receptor beta chain was identified in a study of OX40 agonist ivuxolimab in advanced cancers. The overall study: Patients were infused with ivuxolimab every 2 weeks at 0.01 to 10 mg/kg.

Germline CDR1 is LGHNA and CDR2 is YSLEER. Trimming pared 4 bases from V and 2 bases from J, leaving 14 bases between. This CDR3 region has 15 residues. Samples were taken at baseline and on day 1 of cycles 4 and 7. Generated by immunoSEQ multiplex PCR, the TCRdb table keeps only in-frame clones and is missing some. The table shows thousands of clones, with about 87% occurring only once. This clone was counted a single time. Its antigen remains unidentified. Study results and limitations: Some nonresponders additionally presented with little normalized T-cell clonal expansion.

The specimen comprised CD4+ or CD8+ T cells sorted from blood, sampled in a trial of the OX40 agonist ivuxolimab. This sequence joins TRBV4-3 and TRBJ1-2; D call uncertain. The clonotype originates from an adult with an advanced solid tumor such as melanoma, head and neck, liver or kidney cancer. CDR3 sequence: CASSPPGFVNYGYTF. In DNA, the CDR3 is TGCGCCAGCAGCCCCCCGGGATTCGTCAACTATGGCTACACCTTC.